This T cell receptor beta chain was profiled in a study of control samples from healthy donors and cancer patients. Assay: immunoSEQ multiplex PCR; the TCRdb copy retains only in-frame clones and omits some. The sample holds about 150,000 clones, under 90% seen once. The CDR3 is 15 amino acids. Germline V CDR1 and CDR2: SGHDN, FVKESK. The V segment lost 10 bases and the J segment 2 bases; nucleotides outside the gene matches: 11. This clone was observed once. This chain links TRBV14 with TRBJ2-4; 7 bases align to TRBD2. Specimen: blood. This sequence originates from a man aged 30 to 39 in good health. As DNA, the CDR3 is TGTGCCAACATTCGGGGGGAGAGTACCAAAAACATTCAGTACTTC. This translates into CANIRGESTKNIQYF.